This TCR beta chain was recovered during a study of blood T cell repertoires in COVID-19. About the research overall: Sources were T cells, B-cell-depleted T cells, or PBMCs; the material itself was cDNA or gDNA.

This study enrolled people aged 18 to 89 from around 25 US geographic areas. V was pared by 2 bases and J by 7 bases, with 0 bases of the junction left unmatched. This CDR3 is 13 amino acids long. Per the germline V gene, CDR1 is MNHEY and CDR2 is SMNVEV (reference sequence). Per the original data handling: Amplification of reference gene primers was used by the study to estimate nucleated cell counts. The data were produced by immunoSEQ multiplex PCR, yet TCRdb's version contains in-frame clones alone and is incomplete. The D gene and trimming were derived from the DNA, and the V and J assignments and clone size from that table. The data hold 190,000 or so clones, with about 82% observed a single time. On this clone: This same CDR3 is encoded by further DNA sequences in the sample.

The sequencing sample was made of PBMCs or T cells enriched from blood (not recorded which). The TCR was taken from a woman in her 30s who had recovered from COVID-19. The chain has TRBV27 and TRBJ2-1, with 9 bases matching TRBD2. CDR3 sequence: CASSLTSGNEQFF. CDR3 DNA: TGTGCCAGCAGTTTAACTAGCGGGAATGAGCAGTTCTTC.